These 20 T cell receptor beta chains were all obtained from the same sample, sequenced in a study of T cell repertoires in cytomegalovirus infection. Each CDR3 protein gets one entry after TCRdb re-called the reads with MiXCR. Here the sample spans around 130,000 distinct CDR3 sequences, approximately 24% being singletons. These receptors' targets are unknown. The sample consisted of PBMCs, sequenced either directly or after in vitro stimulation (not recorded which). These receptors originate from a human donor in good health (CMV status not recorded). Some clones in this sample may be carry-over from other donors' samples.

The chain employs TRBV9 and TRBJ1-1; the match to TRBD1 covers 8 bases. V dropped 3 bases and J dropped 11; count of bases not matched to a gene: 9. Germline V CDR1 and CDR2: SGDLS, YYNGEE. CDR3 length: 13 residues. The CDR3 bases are TGTGCCAGCAGCGGCGGACAGGGTTTGAGGGCTTTCTTT. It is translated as CASSGGQGLRAFF.

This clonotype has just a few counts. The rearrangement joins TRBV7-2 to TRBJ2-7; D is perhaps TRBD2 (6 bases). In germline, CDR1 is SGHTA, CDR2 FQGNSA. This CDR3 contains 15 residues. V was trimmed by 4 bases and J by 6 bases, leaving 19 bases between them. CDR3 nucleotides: TGTGCCAGCAGCTCACCGGGACGGGGGACTGGCGAGCAGTACTTC. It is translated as CASSSPGRGTGEQYF.

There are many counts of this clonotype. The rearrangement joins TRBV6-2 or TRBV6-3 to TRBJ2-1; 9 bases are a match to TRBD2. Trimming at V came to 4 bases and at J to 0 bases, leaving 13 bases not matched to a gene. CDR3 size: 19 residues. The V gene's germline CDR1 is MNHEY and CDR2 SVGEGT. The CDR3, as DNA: TGTGCCAGCAGTTGGGAACAACCACTAGCGGGTTCCTCCTACAATGAGCAGTTCTTC. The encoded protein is CASSWEQPLAGSSYNEQFF.

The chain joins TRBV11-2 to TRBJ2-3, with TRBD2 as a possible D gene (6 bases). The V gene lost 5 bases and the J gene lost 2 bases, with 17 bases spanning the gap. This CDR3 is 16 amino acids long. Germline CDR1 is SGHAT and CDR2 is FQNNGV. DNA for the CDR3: TGTGCCAGCAGCCTAGGAACTAGCCATGCCACAGATACGCAGTATTTT. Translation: CASSLGTSHATDTQYF.

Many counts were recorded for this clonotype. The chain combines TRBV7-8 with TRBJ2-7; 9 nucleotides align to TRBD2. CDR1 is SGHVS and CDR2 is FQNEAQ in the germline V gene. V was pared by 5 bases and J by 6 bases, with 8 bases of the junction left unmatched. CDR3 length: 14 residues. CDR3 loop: CASSLRGRAREQYF. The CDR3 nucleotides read TGTGCCAGCAGCCTCCGCGGGAGGGCCCGCGAGCAGTACTTC.

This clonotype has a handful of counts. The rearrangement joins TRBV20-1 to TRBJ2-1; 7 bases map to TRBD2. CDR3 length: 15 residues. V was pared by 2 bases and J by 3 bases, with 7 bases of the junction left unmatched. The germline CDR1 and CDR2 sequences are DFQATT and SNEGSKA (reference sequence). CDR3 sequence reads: CSARPLSGYYNEQFF. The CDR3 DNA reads TGCAGTGCTAGACCTCTTAGCGGGTACTACAATGAGCAGTTCTTC.

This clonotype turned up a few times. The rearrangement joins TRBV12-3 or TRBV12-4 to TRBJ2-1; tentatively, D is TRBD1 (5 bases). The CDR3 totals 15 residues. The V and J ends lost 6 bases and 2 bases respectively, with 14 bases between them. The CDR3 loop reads CASRGARGAYNEQFF. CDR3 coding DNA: TGTGCCAGCAGGGGCGCTAGGGGTGCCTACAATGAGCAGTTCTTC.

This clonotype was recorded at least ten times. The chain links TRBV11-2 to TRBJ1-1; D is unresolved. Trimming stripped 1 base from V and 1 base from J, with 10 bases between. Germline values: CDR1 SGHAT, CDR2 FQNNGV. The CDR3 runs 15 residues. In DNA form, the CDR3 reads TGTGCCAGCAGCTTAGTACCAGCGCGGAACACTGAAGCTTTCTTT. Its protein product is CASSLVPARNTEAFF.

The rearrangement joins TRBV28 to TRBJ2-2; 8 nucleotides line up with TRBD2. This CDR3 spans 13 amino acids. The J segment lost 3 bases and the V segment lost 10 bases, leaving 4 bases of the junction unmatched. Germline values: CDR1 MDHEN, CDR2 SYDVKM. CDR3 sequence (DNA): TGTGCCACAACTAGCGGATACACCGGGGAGCTGTTTTTT. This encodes CATTSGYTGELFF.

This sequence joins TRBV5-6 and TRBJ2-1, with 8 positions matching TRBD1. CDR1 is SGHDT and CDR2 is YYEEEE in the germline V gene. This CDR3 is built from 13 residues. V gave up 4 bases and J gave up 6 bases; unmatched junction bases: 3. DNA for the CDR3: TGTGCCAGCAGCACCGACAGGGGCAATGAGCAGTTCTTC. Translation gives CASSTDRGNEQFF.

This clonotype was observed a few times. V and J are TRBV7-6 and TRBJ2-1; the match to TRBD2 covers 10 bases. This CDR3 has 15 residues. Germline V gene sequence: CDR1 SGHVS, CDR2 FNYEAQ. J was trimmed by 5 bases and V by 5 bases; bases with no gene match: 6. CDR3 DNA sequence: TGTGCCAGCAGCCGACTAGCGGGCTTAAACAATGAGCAGTTCTTC. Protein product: CASSRLAGLNNEQFF.

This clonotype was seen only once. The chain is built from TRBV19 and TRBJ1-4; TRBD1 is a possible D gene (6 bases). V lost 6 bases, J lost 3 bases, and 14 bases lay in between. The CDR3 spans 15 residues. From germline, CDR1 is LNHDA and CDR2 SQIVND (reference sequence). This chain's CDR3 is CASRFNRDANEKLFF. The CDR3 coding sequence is TGTGCCAGTAGATTTAACAGGGACGCTAATGAAAAACTGTTTTTT.

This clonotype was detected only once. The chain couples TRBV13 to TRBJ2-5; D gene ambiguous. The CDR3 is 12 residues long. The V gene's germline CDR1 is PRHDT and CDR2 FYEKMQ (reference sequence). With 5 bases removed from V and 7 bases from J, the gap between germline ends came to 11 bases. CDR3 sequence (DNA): TGTGCCAGCAGCACCGGGTCGGGGACCCAGTACTTC. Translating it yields CASSTGSGTQYF.

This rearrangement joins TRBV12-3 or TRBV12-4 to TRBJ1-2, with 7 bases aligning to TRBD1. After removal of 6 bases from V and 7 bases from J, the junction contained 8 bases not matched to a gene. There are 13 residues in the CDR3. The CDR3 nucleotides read TGTGCCAGCAGGTCAGGACAGGACGGTGGCTACACCTTC. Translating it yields CASRSGQDGGYTF.

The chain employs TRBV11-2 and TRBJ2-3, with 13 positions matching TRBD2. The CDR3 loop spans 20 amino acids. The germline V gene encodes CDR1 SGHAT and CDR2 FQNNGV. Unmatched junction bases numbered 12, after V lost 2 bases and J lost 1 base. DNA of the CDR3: TGTGCCAGCAGCTTACGGACTAGCGGGAGCGTTTCGTGGGGCACAGATACGCAGTATTTT. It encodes CASSLRTSGSVSWGTDTQYF.

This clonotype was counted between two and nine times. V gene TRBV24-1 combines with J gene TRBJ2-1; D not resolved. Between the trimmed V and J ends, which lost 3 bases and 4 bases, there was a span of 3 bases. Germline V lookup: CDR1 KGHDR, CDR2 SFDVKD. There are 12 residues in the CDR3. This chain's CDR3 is CATSDPYNEQFF. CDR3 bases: TGTGCCACCAGTGATCCTTACAATGAGCAGTTCTTC.

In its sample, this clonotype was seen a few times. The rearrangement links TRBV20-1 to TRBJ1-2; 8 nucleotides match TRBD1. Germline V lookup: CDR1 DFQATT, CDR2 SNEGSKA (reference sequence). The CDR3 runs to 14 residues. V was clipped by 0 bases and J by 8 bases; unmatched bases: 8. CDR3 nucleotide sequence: TGCAGTGCTAGAGATCGCCAGGGGGCTAGAGGCTACACCTTC. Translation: CSARDRQGARGYTF.

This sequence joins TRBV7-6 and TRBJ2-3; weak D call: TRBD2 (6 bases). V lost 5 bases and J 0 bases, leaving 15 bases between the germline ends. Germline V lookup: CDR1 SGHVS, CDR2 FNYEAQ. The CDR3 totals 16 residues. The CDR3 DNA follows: TGTGCCAGCAGCCCCCGGGGACTCATTAGCACAGATACGCAGTATTTT. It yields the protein CASSPRGLISTDTQYF.

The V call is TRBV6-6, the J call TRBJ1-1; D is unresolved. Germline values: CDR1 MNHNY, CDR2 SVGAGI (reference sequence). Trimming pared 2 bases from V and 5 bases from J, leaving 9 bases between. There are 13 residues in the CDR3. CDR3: CASSYERQTEAFF. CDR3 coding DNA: TGTGCCAGCAGTTACGAGCGGCAAACTGAAGCTTTCTTT.

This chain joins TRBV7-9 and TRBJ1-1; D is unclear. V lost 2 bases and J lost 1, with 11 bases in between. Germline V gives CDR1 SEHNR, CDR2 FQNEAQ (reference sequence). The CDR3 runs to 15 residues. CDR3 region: CASSLKAGRNTEAFF. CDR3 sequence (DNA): TGTGCCAGCAGCTTAAAGGCGGGGAGGAACACTGAAGCTTTCTTT.